The present entry profiles one T cell receptor beta chain with its context. Antigen unknown. The V end lost 5 bases, the J end lost 1 base, and 15 bases lay between the germline ends. This CDR3 spans 15 amino acids. Germline CDR1 SEHNR, CDR2 FQNEAQ (reference sequence). Researchers used 5'RACE with constant-segment primers to make TCR alpha and TCR beta cDNA libraries that carry sample barcodes and UMIs. Each CDR3 protein gets one entry after TCRdb re-called the 5' RACE reads with MiXCR. The data contain about 290,000 distinct CDR3 sequences, roughly 15% of them singletons. This record belongs to a study of T-cell memory formation after mild COVID-19. Whole-study findings and limits: The SARS-CoV-2 specificity of second-wave clones reaching peak at day 37 remained unverified.

The sequenced sample consisted of PBMCs or a T cell subset sorted from them (not recorded which). The chain is built from TRBV7-9 and TRBJ2-7; a weak D match, TRBD1 (5 bases). This TCR came from a man between 18 and 29 years old who had mild COVID-19 (a few samples of this study predate the infection). Cell type and time point are not known. CDR3 protein: CASSPTETYSYEQYF. The DNA of the CDR3 is TGTGCCAGCAGCCCGACAGAGACTTATTCCTACGAGCAGTACTTC.